This T cell receptor beta chain was recorded in a study of CD8 T cells in Susac syndrome (dated by TCRdb to 2018 to 2020). Study-wide context: Repertoire sequencing was used to test whether CD8+ T cell activation and differentiation in Susac syndrome was antigen driven.

Summary of the overall study and its limitations: The number of individuals in the TCR sequencing and HLA analysis was recognized as being relatively small.

Comments on this clonotype: Its antigen specificity is not known. Base qualities were left out, and no much larger clone turns up one base away.

RNA was extracted using the RNeasy kit, and about 0.5 to 1 ug of the RNA was reverse transcribed with random hexamers. TCR beta CDR3 regions were amplified with the immunoSEQ multiplex PCR assay covering 54 Vbeta and 13 Jbeta segments. Bias from PCR amplification was corrected by using a synthetic template baseline for primer optimization and for computational correction. Per the source publication's procedure: Only productive sequences were kept, with reads annotated to V, D and J genes according to IMGT and analyzed in immunoSEQ Analyzer. Clonality was computed as one minus Shannon entropy normalized by log2 of the number of productive unique sequences. Public and private clones were assessed among the 100 most prevalent clones of each patient and control. Susac-specific clones were defined as absent from healthy and MS cohorts, roughly 1,100 published viral clones and other ImmuneACCESS disease sequences. TCRdb cleaned the public reads at Q25 with fastp, built clones with MiXCR and kept in-frame beta chains. Every entry covers one CDR3 protein and lists the most common genes and DNA from its rows. These V and J calls originate from TCRdb's pipeline instead of the authors' own analysis. The table for this sample lists 180,000 or so distinct CDR3 sequences; 90% to 95% of them were counted only once. Of the sample, roughly 0.14% falls within the top ten clones.

Peripheral blood CD8+ and CD4+ T cells from healthy donors, Susac syndrome patients and multiple sclerosis patients were profiled using high-throughput TCR beta sequencing. Healthy donors were age- and sex-matched controls. Bulk CD8+ and CD4+ T cells were purified by magnetic negative isolation, whereas CD8+ TEMRA cells were enriched by FACS. Blood was collected in EDTA tubes and processed within 24 hours, with PBMCs isolated through density gradient centrifugation. PBMCs intended for TCR sequencing were frozen in liquid nitrogen and were later thawed in a 37 degrees C water bath. Purity of sorted or isolated CD4+, CD8+ and CD8+ TEMRA cells was at least 90%. From the germline V gene, CDR1 is SQVTM and CDR2 is ANQGSEA. Taken from cysteine to phenylalanine, the CDR3 has 17 residues. Left in the record is the CDR3 DNA by itself, 51 bases read in frame from the first base. The germline V and J ends show losses of 1 base and 1 base respectively, and no gene match explains 5 bases of the junction.

This clonotype was sampled from a human donor in good health. Recombination linked TRBV29-1 to TRBJ2-2; the central 11 bases match TRBD2. Sequenced input: CD4+ T cells from PBMCs. The DNA sequence is given as TGCAGCGTTGAAGCGTCTACTAGCGGGGGGAACACCGGGGAGCTGTTTTTT. Its product reads: CSVEASTSGGNTGELFF.